The text below deals with one T cell receptor beta chain. Its antigen is not identified. The sample comes from a study of PD-1 blockade in classical Hodgkin lymphoma. Data came from immunoSEQ multiplex PCR; TCRdb stores just in-frame clones and leaves some out. The sample lists approximately 6,300 clones, roughly 70% occurring once. Time point described: cycle 4 day 1 (C4D1), after five to seven weeks of nivolumab. Every patient had relapsed following autologous stem cell transplantation, and cohorts differed in brentuximab vedotin exposure. Thawed PBMCs underwent magnetic negative selection to obtain purified CD8+ T cells. Patients reached a best response of complete response, partial response or progressive disease. The V end was cut by 3 bases, the J end by 5 bases, with 8 bases between. Looked up from germline, CDR1 is SGHTA and CDR2 is FQGNSA. The CDR3 extends over 13 amino acids. Whole-study results and caveats: Excluded were patients who started nivolumab under 1 year after ASCT, a group that had lower diversity. According to reports, newly diagnosed patients had lower baseline TCR diversity than healthy donors, and relapsed/refractory patients had lower baseline TCR diversity still. Researchers reported that CD4+ TCR diversity, though not CD8+, rose significantly by C4D1.

This sequence was found in a human donor with classical Hodgkin lymphoma. The sequenced sample was CD8+ T cells from blood, obtained before the fourth cycle of nivolumab. This sequence joins TRBV7-2 and TRBJ2-1; D remains unclear. The CDR3: CASSFPPDNEQFF. The CDR3 DNA sequence: TGTGCCAGCAGCTTTCCTCCAGACAATGAGCAGTTCTTC.